This TCR beta chain was recovered during a study of cytomegalovirus exposure and HLA in healthy donors. Sequencing used immunoSEQ multiplex PCR; TCRdb keeps in-frame clones, though not all of them. Of about 360,000 clones in the sample, 80% to 90% were seen once. The CDR3 consists of 13 residues. V lost 6 bases, J lost 6 bases, and 14 bases lay in between. CDR1 and CDR2 (germline): LNHDA, SQIVND (reference sequence). Sequencing was done on a sample of PBMCs. The genes are TRBV19 and TRBJ1-2; no firm D call. This TCR was recovered from a woman aged 18-29 years in good health and CMV-seronegative. In DNA form, the CDR3 reads TGTGCCAGTAGCAGAGACCGGAGGGATGGCTACACCTTC. Its translation is CASSRDRRDGYTF. Full variable domain (missing parts from reference TRBV19 and TRBJ1-2): DGGITQSPKYLFRKEGQNVTLSCEQNLNHDAMYWYRQDPGQGLRLIYYSQIVNDFQKGDIAEGYSVSREKKESFPLTVTSAQKNPTAFYLCASSRDRRDGYTFGSGTRLTVV.